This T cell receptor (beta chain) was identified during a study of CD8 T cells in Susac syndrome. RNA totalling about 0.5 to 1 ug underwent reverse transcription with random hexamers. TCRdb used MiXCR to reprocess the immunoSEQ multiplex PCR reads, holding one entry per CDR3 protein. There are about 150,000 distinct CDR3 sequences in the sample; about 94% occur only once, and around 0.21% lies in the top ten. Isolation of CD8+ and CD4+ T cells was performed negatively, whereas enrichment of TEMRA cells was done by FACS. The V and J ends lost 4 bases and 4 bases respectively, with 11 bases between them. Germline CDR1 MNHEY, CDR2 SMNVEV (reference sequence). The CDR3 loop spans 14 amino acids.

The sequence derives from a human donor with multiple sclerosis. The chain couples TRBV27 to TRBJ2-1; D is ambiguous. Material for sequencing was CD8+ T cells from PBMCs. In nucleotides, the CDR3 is TGTGCCAGCAGTTCGAGTGGGATTTACAATGAGCAGTTCTTC. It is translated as CASSSSGIYNEQFF.